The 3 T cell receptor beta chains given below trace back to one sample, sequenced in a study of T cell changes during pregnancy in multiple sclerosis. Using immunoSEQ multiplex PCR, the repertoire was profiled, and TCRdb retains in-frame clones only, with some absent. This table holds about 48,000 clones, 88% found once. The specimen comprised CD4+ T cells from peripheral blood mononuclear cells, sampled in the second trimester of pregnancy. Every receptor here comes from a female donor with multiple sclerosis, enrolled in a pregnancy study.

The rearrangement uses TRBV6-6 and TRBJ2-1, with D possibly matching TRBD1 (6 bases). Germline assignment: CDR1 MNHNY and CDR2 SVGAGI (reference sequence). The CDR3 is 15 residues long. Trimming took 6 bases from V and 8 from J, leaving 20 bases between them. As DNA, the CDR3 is TGTGCCAGCAGACAGCAGGGGCCGGGTAACTATGAGCAGTTCTTC. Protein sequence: CASRQQGPGNYEQFF.

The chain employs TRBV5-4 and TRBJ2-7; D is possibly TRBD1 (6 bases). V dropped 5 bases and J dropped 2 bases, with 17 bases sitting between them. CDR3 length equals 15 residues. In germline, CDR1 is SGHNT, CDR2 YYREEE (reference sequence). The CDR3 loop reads CASSSKQGGPYEQYF. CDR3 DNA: TGTGCCAGCAGTTCAAAACAGGGTGGACCCTACGAGCAGTACTTC.

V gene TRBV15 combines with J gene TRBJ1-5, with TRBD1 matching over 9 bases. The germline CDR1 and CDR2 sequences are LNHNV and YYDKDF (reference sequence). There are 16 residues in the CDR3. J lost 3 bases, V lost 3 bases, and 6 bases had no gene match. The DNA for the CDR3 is TGTGCCACCAGCAGGGGGGACAGGGTAACCAATCAGCCCCAGCATTTT. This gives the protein CATSRGDRVTNQPQHF.